Presented here are 25 T cell receptor beta chains from one specimen sequenced in a study of early stage breast cancer tumors. Sequencing was performed with immunoSEQ multiplex PCR; in TCRdb, only in-frame clones are kept and a portion is missing. The sample contains more than 60,000 clones, 79% of which appear only once. The sequenced sample consisted of blood. The receptors were gathered from a person between 55 and 69 years old with breast cancer.

The chain couples TRBV7-8 to TRBJ2-5; TRBD1 matches at 8 bases. J was trimmed by 1 base and V by 5 bases; bases with no gene match: 9. The CDR3 contains 16 residues. The germline gives CDR1 SGHVS, CDR2 FQNEAQ. CDR3 DNA: TGTGCCAGCAGCCGGAACCCCGGGACAGGCCAAGAGACCCAGTACTTC. Protein product: CASSRNPGTGQETQYF.

The rearrangement uses TRBV7-9 and TRBJ2-7; D is uncertain. V was trimmed by 1 base and J by 9 bases, leaving 10 bases between them. Germline values: CDR1 SEHNR, CDR2 FQNEAQ (reference sequence). This CDR3 has 12 residues. DNA of the CDR3: TGTGCCAGCAGCTTAGACCGAACTGGGCAGTACTTC. It encodes CASSLDRTGQYF.

The gene calls are TRBV28 and TRBJ2-7; D may match TRBD1 or TRBD2 (5 bases each). The V gene's germline CDR1 is MDHEN and CDR2 SYDVKM. The V and J ends lost 5 bases and 0 bases respectively, with 11 bases between them. The CDR3 has 14 residues. The CDR3 nucleotides are TGTGCCAGCAGTGGGGCTGGGAGCTCCTACGAGCAGTACTTC. It codes for CASSGAGSSYEQYF.

The chain links TRBV11-3 to TRBJ2-1, with 7 bases lining up with TRBD2. Germline CDR1 reads SGHNT; CDR2 reads YENEEA. There are 15 residues in the CDR3. The junction had 6 bases not matched to a gene; V was cut back by 1 base and J by 6 bases. CDR3 in DNA: TGTGCCAGCAGCTTAGGAGGCGGGAGAGTCAATGAGCAGTTCTTC. Its protein is CASSLGGGRVNEQFF.

The chain combines TRBV28 with TRBJ1-5; D is perhaps TRBD1 (6 bases). This CDR3 has 14 residues. V was pared by 8 bases and J by 7 bases, with 18 bases between. From germline, CDR1 is MDHEN and CDR2 SYDVKM. CDR3 amino acids: CASQRGLADQPQHF. The CDR3, as DNA: TGTGCCAGCCAGCGGGGGCTAGCTGACCAGCCCCAGCATTTT. The entire variable domain, with the rest obtained from reference TRBV28 and TRBJ1-5, is as follows: DVKVTQSSRYLVKRTGEKVFLECVQDMDHENMFWYRQDPGLGLRLIYFSYDVKMKEKGDIPEGYSVSREKKERFSLILESASTNQTSMYLCASQRGLADQPQHFGDGTRLSIL.

This clone was seen once. The gene calls are TRBV18 and TRBJ2-7; TRBD2 matches 9 bases. Trimming took 3 bases from V and 2 from J; bases not matched to a gene: 2. The CDR3 covers 14 residues. Germline assignment: CDR1 KGHSH and CDR2 LQKENI. The CDR3 is CASSPPSGAYEQYF. CDR3 DNA sequence: TGTGCCAGCTCACCTCCTAGCGGGGCCTACGAGCAGTACTTC.

The chain couples TRBV6-5 to TRBJ2-5, with D possibly TRBD1 on 8 matching bases. V lost 4 bases to trimming and J lost 1 base, with 13 bases between them. Germline V gene lookup returns CDR1 MNHEY and CDR2 SVGAGI. This CDR3 contains 15 residues. This CDR3 reads CASSLQGGSQETQYF. CDR3 coding DNA: TGTGCCAGCAGTTTACAGGGGGGGAGCCAAGAGACCCAGTACTTC.

The chain carries TRBV19 and TRBJ2-2; no clear D. CDR1 is LNHDA and CDR2 is SQIVND in the germline V gene (reference sequence). The CDR3 loop spans 15 amino acids. Trimming took 7 bases from V and 5 from J, leaving 17 bases between them. CDR3 amino acids: CASKMLRLSTGELFF. The CDR3 DNA sequence: TGTGCCAGTAAGATGTTGCGGCTCTCGACCGGGGAGCTGTTTTTT.

The J gene is TRBJ1-1, the V gene TRBV27; D is unresolved. V lost 5 bases and J lost 2, with 15 bases in between. The V gene's germline CDR1 is MNHEY and CDR2 SMNVEV (reference sequence). The CDR3 runs to 15 residues. CDR3 protein: CASSPYRWSNTEAFF. DNA of the CDR3: TGTGCCAGCAGTCCATACCGTTGGAGTAACACTGAAGCTTTCTTT.

The V gene is TRBV30, the J gene TRBJ2-2, with 7 positions matching TRBD2. Germline V gives CDR1 GTSNPN, CDR2 SVGIG (reference sequence). V trimming: 1 base; J trimming: 2 bases; junction bases outside the gene matches: 4. The CDR3 extends over 15 amino acids. The CDR3 DNA follows: TGTGCCTGGAGTGGGGGGGGTTCCAACACCGGGGAGCTGTTTTTT. Its translation is CAWSGGGSNTGELFF.

The chain joins TRBV19 to TRBJ1-2; D not resolved. The CDR3 is made up of 14 amino acids. The V end lost 3 bases, the J end lost 4 bases, and 12 bases lay between the germline ends. The germline CDR1 and CDR2 sequences are LNHDA and SQIVND (reference sequence). DNA of the CDR3: TGTGCCAGTAGTATCTTCTCCGAGTCCTATGGCTACACCTTC. This translates into CASSIFSESYGYTF.

The rearrangement uses TRBV28 and TRBJ1-5; D is undetermined. This CDR3 contains 16 residues. The germline gives CDR1 MDHEN, CDR2 SYDVKM. V lost 1 base to trimming and J lost 2 bases, with 12 bases between them. The CDR3 protein is CASSLFHRKGNQPQHF. In DNA form, the CDR3 reads TGTGCCAGCAGTTTATTTCACAGAAAAGGCAATCAGCCCCAGCATTTT.

This clone has just one count. The V call is TRBV7-2, the J call TRBJ1-1; perhaps TRBD1 as D (6 bases). V lost 5 bases and J 1 base, leaving 14 bases between the germline ends. Germline V gene sequence: CDR1 SGHTA, CDR2 FQGNSA. The CDR3 loop spans 15 amino acids. The CDR3 coding sequence is TGTGCCAGCAGCCCCAGGGGCGGCGGGAACACTGAAGCTTTCTTT. Its protein is CASSPRGGGNTEAFF.

Only a few counts were recorded for this clone. The V call is TRBV19, the J call TRBJ2-7; maybe TRBD2 (6 bases). Germline CDR1 and CDR2: LNHDA and SQIVND (reference sequence). This CDR3 contains 14 residues. Trimming pared 5 bases from V and 1 base from J, leaving 12 bases between. DNA for the CDR3: TGTGCCAGTAGTCCCGGGACTTATTCCTACGAGCAGTACTTC. Its translation: CASSPGTYSYEQYF. The variable domain in full, with the rest retrieved from reference TRBV19 and TRBJ2-7, is DGGITQSPKYLFRKEGQNVTLSCEQNLNHDAMYWYRQDPGQGLRLIYYSQIVNDFQKGDIAEGYSVSREKKESFPLTVTSAQKNPTAFYLCASSPGTYSYEQYFGPGTRLTVT.

The CDR3 loop reads CASYAKREGLGTGELFF. The CDR3 nucleotides read TGTGCCAGCTATGCCAAGCGGGAGGGCCTGGGGACCGGGGAGCTGTTTTTT. J is TRBJ2-2 and V is TRBV18; 10 bases are shared with TRBD2. There are 17 residues in the CDR3. Trimming removed 7 bases from V and 5 bases from J; junction bases left unmatched: 13. Germline V gene data show CDR1 as KGHSH and CDR2 as LQKENI.

The genes are TRBV5-1 and TRBJ1-1; D gene ambiguous. From germline, CDR1 is SGHRS and CDR2 YFSETQ. This CDR3 spans 15 amino acids. V shed 4 bases and J shed 6 bases, with 19 bases lying between them. The CDR3 is CASSPTTAAAPEAFF. The CDR3 DNA sequence: TGCGCCAGCAGCCCTACTACGGCAGCCGCTCCTGAAGCTTTCTTT.

The chain joins TRBV15 to TRBJ2-3, with D perhaps matching TRBD1 or TRBD2 (5 bases each). The V end lost 2 bases, the J end lost 2 bases, and 11 bases lay between the germline ends. Germline CDR1 reads LNHNV; CDR2 reads YYDKDF (reference sequence). This CDR3 spans 15 amino acids. CDR3 amino acids: CATSRSPGPTDTQYF. CDR3 in DNA: TGTGCCACCAGCAGATCCCCGGGACCCACAGATACGCAGTATTTT.

The J gene is TRBJ2-1, the V gene TRBV19, with no clear D. Germline V gene data show CDR1 as LNHDA and CDR2 as SQIVND (reference sequence). Trimming removed 7 bases from V and 6 bases from J, with 16 bases in between. The CDR3 has 14 amino acids. This CDR3 reads CASKVAPEINEQFF. The CDR3 DNA follows: TGTGCCAGTAAGGTAGCCCCGGAGATCAATGAGCAGTTCTTC.

The chain combines TRBV11-2 with TRBJ2-7; TRBD2 aligns across 8 bases. With 4 bases clipped from V and 6 bases from J, the junction kept 5 bases outside the gene matches. Germline values: CDR1 SGHAT, CDR2 FQNNGV. The CDR3 loop spans 13 amino acids. DNA of the CDR3: TGTGCCAGCAGCTCCGGACTAGCCGGCGAGCAGTACTTC. Its protein is CASSSGLAGEQYF.

This chain connects TRBV10-3 to TRBJ2-7; 7 positions match TRBD1. Germline lookup yields CDR1 ENHRY and CDR2 SYGVKD. The CDR3 extends over 12 amino acids. The J segment lost 6 bases and the V segment lost 6 bases, leaving 5 bases of the junction unmatched. The CDR3 is CAISVTGLEQYF. CDR3 nucleotides: TGTGCCATCAGCGTGACAGGGCTCGAGCAGTACTTC.

The chain carries TRBV7-3 and TRBJ2-1; the match to TRBD2 covers 7 bases. CDR3 length: 14 amino acids. Germline trimming cut 5 bases from V and 4 bases from J; bases unmatched to any gene: 5. From germline, CDR1 is SGHTA and CDR2 FQGTGA. CDR3: CASSPPGLYNEQFF. For the CDR3, the DNA is TGTGCCAGCAGCCCCCCGGGACTATACAATGAGCAGTTCTTC.

This chain uses TRBV7-9 with TRBJ2-2; tentative D call: TRBD1 (6 bases). V was pared by 1 base and J by 6 bases, with 6 bases between. This CDR3 is built from 13 residues. Germline loops: CDR1 SEHNR, CDR2 FQNEAQ (reference sequence). The CDR3 spells CASSLEGAGELFF. CDR3 DNA: TGTGCCAGCAGCTTAGAGGGGGCCGGGGAGCTGTTTTTT.

This clone was seen more than once but under ten times. This sequence joins TRBV2 and TRBJ2-3; D is possibly TRBD2 (6 bases). Germline CDR1 is SNHLY and CDR2 is FYNNEI. Trimming removed 3 bases from V and 3 bases from J, with 10 bases in between. The CDR3 spans 14 residues. CDR3: CASSESGGTDTQYF. The CDR3 coding sequence is TGTGCCAGCAGTGAGTCCGGGGGAACAGATACGCAGTATTTT.

This chain uses TRBV4-1 with TRBJ2-2, with D uncertain. V shed 3 bases and J shed 8 bases, with 13 bases lying between them. Germline V gene data show CDR1 as MGHRA and CDR2 as YSYEKL. The CDR3 extends over 14 amino acids. CDR3 bases: TGCGCCAGCAGCCACCTGGGCCGTAGGGGGGAGCTGTTTTTT. Translating gives CASSHLGRRGELFF.

The chain recombines TRBV29-1 with TRBJ2-3; D uncertain. V shed 6 bases and J shed 1 base, with 8 bases lying between them. This CDR3 is built from 12 residues. Looked up from germline, CDR1 is SQVTM and CDR2 is ANQGSEA. CDR3 residues: CSVRWGTDTQYF. The CDR3, as DNA: TGCAGCGTACGATGGGGCACAGATACGCAGTATTTT.